This T cell receptor (beta chain) is drawn from a study of T cells after yellow fever vaccination. The CDR3 sequence is 13 residues long. Germline V gives CDR1 LGHDT, CDR2 YNNKEL (reference sequence). V lost 4 bases and J 6 bases, leaving 9 bases between the germline ends. This clonotype showed up just a few times. UMIs and a universal primer site were added when TCR cDNA was made by 5'RACE template switching. One entry per CDR3 protein, called by TCRdb with MiXCR from the 5' RACE reads. The data contain 250,000 to 300,000 distinct CDR3 sequences, roughly 9% of them singletons. The sequencing used CD4+ T cells sorted from PBMCs, collected 5 days after the yellow fever booster vaccination. This chain connects TRBV3-1 to TRBJ2-2; D is unresolved. This sequence was found in a man aged 18 to 30 who received the YFV17D yellow fever vaccine. CDR3: CASSRVLSGELFF. The CDR3 DNA follows: TGTGCCAGCAGCCGGGTCCTTTCCGGGGAGCTGTTTTTT. The variable domain in full, completed from reference TRBV3-1 and TRBJ2-2, reads DTAVSQTPKYLVTQMGNDKSIKCEQNLGHDTMYWYKQDSKKFLKIMFSYNNKELIINETVPNRFSPKSPDKAHLNLHINSLELGDSAVYFCASSRVLSGELFFGEGSRLTVL.